This T cell receptor (beta chain) was retrieved from a study of T cell changes during pregnancy in multiple sclerosis. This CDR3 is 18 amino acids long. J lost 7 bases, V lost 1 base, and 14 bases had no gene match. The V gene's germline CDR1 is SGHAT and CDR2 FQNNGV. TCRdb keeps only in-frame clones here, not all; method: immunoSEQ multiplex PCR. The profile shows fewer than 30,000 clones, around nine tenths of them singletons. The material was CD8+ T cells from peripheral blood mononuclear cells, obtained before pregnancy. The receptor's source is a female donor with multiple sclerosis, enrolled in a pregnancy study. The chain uses TRBV11-2 and TRBJ2-2, with 8 bases fitting TRBD2. CDR3 residues: CASSLGPRLASSGGELFF. CDR3 sequence (DNA): TGTGCCAGCAGCTTAGGTCCGAGACTAGCGTCTTCGGGCGGGGAGCTGTTTTTT.